These 12 T cell receptor beta chains came from one sample sequenced in a study of CD8+CD57+ T cells in acquired aplastic anemia. Profiling that covered TCR beta VDJ and CDR3 relied on genomic DNA as its template. TCRdb re-called the reads with MiXCR, one entry per CDR3 protein. Of around 200,000 distinct CDR3 sequences listed, around 63% are singletons. Sequencing was done on a sample of sorted CD4+, CD8+, or CD8+CD57+ T cells (not recorded which) from PBMCs. These receptors were obtained from a human donor in good health.

V usage is TRBV5-6 and J usage is TRBJ2-7; D ambiguous. Germline CDR1 and CDR2: SGHDT and YYEEEE. This CDR3 contains 15 residues. Trimming took off 4 bases at V and 4 bases at J, with 18 bases between the two ends. CDR3 loop: CASSPINPLGYEQYF. The CDR3 bases are TGTGCCAGCAGCCCCATTAACCCTTTGGGGTACGAGCAGTACTTC.

In regard to this clonotype: The conserved final phenylalanine or tryptophan is absent from the CDR3, which likely points to a read error. The gene calls are TRBV7-6 and TRBJ1-3; D gene ambiguous. The CDR3 totals 14 residues. The V gene's germline CDR1 is SGHVS and CDR2 FNYEAQ. The V end lost 1 base, the J end lost 3 bases, and 7 bases lay between the germline ends. The CDR3 reads CASSLDAGGNTIYS. The DNA of the CDR3 is TGTGCCAGCAGCTTAGATGCCGGTGGAAACACCATATATTCT.

The table lists this clonotype with a few counts. This chain links TRBV12-3 or TRBV12-4 with TRBJ2-2, with D unclear. V lost 5 bases to trimming and J lost 1 base, with 5 bases between them. The CDR3 has 13 amino acids. DNA of the CDR3: TGTGCCAGCAGTGTGGGGAACACCGGGGAGCTGTTTTTT. This encodes CASSVGNTGELFF.

Ten or more counts support this clonotype. V gene TRBV19 combines with J gene TRBJ2-7; TRBD2 might be the D (6 bases). Germline loops: CDR1 LNHDA, CDR2 SQIVND (reference sequence). The CDR3 spans 13 residues. Trimming removed 5 bases at V and 1 base at J, with 9 bases between. In nucleotides, the CDR3 is TGTGCCAGTAGTTGGGGACTTTCCTACGAGCAGTACTTC. It specifies CASSWGLSYEQYF.

The genes are TRBV20-1 and TRBJ2-3, with D possibly TRBD2 on 6 matching bases. V shed 6 bases and J shed 6 bases, with 10 bases lying between them. This CDR3 is 11 amino acids long. CDR1 is DFQATT and CDR2 is SNEGSKA in the germline V gene (reference sequence). The CDR3 loop reads CSAQGLDTQYF. CDR3 coding DNA: TGCAGTGCGCAGGGACTTGATACGCAGTATTTT.

This clonotype was seen at least ten times. The chain recombines TRBV7-9 with TRBJ2-1; no reliable D call. This CDR3 region has 15 residues. The germline V and J ends were trimmed by 3 bases and 3 bases, with 12 bases remaining between them. CDR1 and CDR2 from the germline V gene are SEHNR and FQNEAQ (reference sequence). DNA for the CDR3: TGTGCCAGCAGCTTTGGGTCGGTGAGCTACAATGAGCAGTTCTTC. Amino acids: CASSFGSVSYNEQFF.

V is TRBV19 and J is TRBJ1-2; no clear D gene. Germline V gene sequence: CDR1 LNHDA, CDR2 SQIVND (reference sequence). The CDR3 contains 15 residues. Trimming pared 2 bases from V and 2 bases from J, leaving 12 bases between. The DNA of the CDR3 is TGTGCCAGTAGTATATCTAAGGACTTAAACTATGGCTACACCTTC. The encoded protein is CASSISKDLNYGYTF.

This chain connects TRBV19 to TRBJ2-2; D is unresolved. Trimming stripped 4 bases from V and 3 bases from J, with 15 bases between. This CDR3 has 16 residues. Germline CDR1 and CDR2: LNHDA and SQIVND (reference sequence). The CDR3 reads CASSSHSVSDTGELFF. CDR3 nucleotides: TGTGCCAGTAGTAGCCATTCGGTTTCGGACACCGGGGAGCTGTTTTTT.

The rearrangement joins TRBV2 to TRBJ2-2; possibly TRBD1 for D (6 bases). The CDR3 totals 13 residues. The V and J ends lost 8 bases and 5 bases respectively, with 12 bases between them. In germline, CDR1 is SNHLY, CDR2 FYNNEI. CDR3 amino acids: CASGMQGTGELFF. CDR3 in DNA: TGTGCCAGCGGGATGCAGGGGACCGGGGAGCTGTTTTTT.

This clonotype was seen a single time. The chain recombines TRBV5-5 with TRBJ2-7, with TRBD2 identical over 7 bases. This CDR3 comprises 16 residues. Germline lookup yields CDR1 SGHKS and CDR2 YYEKEE (reference sequence). With V trimmed by 4 bases and J by 3 bases, 13 bases remained unmatched. The CDR3 region is CASSQEGGRSYYEQYF. The CDR3 coding sequence is TGTGCCAGCAGCCAAGAGGGCGGGAGAAGTTACTACGAGCAGTACTTC.

The chain carries TRBV20-1 and TRBJ1-2, with 9 bases that match TRBD1. Germline CDR1 and CDR2: DFQATT and SNEGSKA (reference sequence). There are 18 residues in the CDR3. J gave up 3 bases and V 6 bases, and 20 bases lay outside the gene matches. CDR3 sequence: CSAPGGGDRVPQYYGYTF. CDR3 nucleotide sequence: TGCAGTGCCCCTGGGGGGGGGGACAGGGTGCCCCAGTACTATGGCTACACCTTC.

The V gene is TRBV12-3 or TRBV12-4, the J gene TRBJ2-4; D is undetermined. The CDR3 contains 15 residues. V lost 1 base and J lost 8, with 15 bases in between. The CDR3 DNA follows: TGTGCCAGCAGTTTAGACTCCTTAGGGTCGGACATTCAGTACTTC. Translating it yields CASSLDSLGSDIQYF.